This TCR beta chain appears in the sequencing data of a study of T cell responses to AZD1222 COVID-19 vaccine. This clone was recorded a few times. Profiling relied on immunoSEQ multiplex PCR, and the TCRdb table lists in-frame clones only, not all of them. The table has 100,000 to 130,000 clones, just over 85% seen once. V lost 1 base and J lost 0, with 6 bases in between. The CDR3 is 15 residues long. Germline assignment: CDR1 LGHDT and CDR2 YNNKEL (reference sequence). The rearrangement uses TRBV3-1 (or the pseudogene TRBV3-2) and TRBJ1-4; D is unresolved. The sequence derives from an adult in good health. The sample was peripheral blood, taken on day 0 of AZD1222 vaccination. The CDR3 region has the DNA TGTGCCAGCAGCCAAGCCGCTGCAACTAATGAAAAACTGTTTTTT. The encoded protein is CASSQAAATNEKLFF.